Below, one T cell receptor (beta chain) is given with its context. Trimming took 2 bases from V and 6 from J; bases not matched to a gene: 6. CDR1 and CDR2 (germline): MNHNY, SVGAGI (reference sequence). CDR3 length: 15 amino acids. In the PCR, 60 Vbeta and 13 Jbeta primers were used. Clones were sequenced by immunoSEQ multiplex PCR, and TCRdb holds only the in-frame ones, with some missing. Among 150,000 to 180,000 clones listed, 65% to 90% were seen once. This sample is part of a study of cytomegalovirus exposure and HLA in healthy donors. Study at large: Roughly 80 million unique TCRs from HLA-typed donors made up an early data release. Among the 370 or so donors who were genotyped, about 80% fell in the genetic ancestry cluster that is associated with self-reported Caucasian donors.

Sequences were obtained from PBMCs. The source is a woman aged 45-65 years in good health and CMV-seropositive. The V gene is TRBV6-6, the J gene TRBJ2-2; 7 nucleotides agree with TRBD1. CDR3 DNA: TGTGCCAGCAGTTACGGGACAGTAGGTCCCGGGGAGCTGTTTTTT. This encodes CASSYGTVGPGELFF.